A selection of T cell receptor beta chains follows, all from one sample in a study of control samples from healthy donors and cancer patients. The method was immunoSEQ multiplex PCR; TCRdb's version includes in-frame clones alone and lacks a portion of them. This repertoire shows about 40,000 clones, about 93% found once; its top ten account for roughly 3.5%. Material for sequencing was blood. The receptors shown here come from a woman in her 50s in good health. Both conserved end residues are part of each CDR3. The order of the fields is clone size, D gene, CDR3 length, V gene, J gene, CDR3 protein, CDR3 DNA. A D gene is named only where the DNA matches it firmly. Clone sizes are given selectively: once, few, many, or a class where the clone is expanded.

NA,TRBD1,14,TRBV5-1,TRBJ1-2,CASSLVGTDYGYTF,TGCGCCAGCAGCTTGGTGGGGACAGACTATGGCTACACCTTC
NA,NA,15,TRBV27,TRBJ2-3,CASSLRGASTDTQYF,TGTGCCAGCAGTTTAAGGGGGGCAAGCACAGATACGCAGTATTTT
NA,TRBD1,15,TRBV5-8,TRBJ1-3,CASSYDRAGGNTIYF,TGTGCCAGCAGCTATGACAGGGCCGGGGGAAACACCATATATTTT
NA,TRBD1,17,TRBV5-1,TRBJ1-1,CASSTGQVGSMNTEAFF,TGCGCCAGCAGCACCGGACAGGTGGGATCCATGAACACTGAAGCTTTCTTT
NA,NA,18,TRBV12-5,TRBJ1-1,CASGLVQGGQGSVAEAFF,TGTGCTAGTGGTTTGGTACAAGGTGGGCAGGGCTCGGTCGCTGAAGCTTTCTTT
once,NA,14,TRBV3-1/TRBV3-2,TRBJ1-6,CASSRTDSPMPLHF,TGTGCCAGCAGCCGGACAGATAGCCCTATGCCCCTCCACTTT
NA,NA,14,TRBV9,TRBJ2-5,CASSVAGGSETQYF,TGTGCCAGCAGCGTAGCCGGTGGGTCAGAGACCCAGTACTTC
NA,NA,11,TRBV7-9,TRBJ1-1,CASSFGSVAFF,TGTGCCAGCAGCTTCGGATCGGTAGCTTTCTTT
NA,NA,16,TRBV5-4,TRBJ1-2,CASSFPGTREVYGYTF,TGTGCCAGCAGCTTCCCCGGGACACGGGAAGTCTATGGCTACACCTTC
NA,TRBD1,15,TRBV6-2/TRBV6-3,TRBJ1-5,CASSPRTGGNQPQHF,TGTGCCAGCAGTCCCCGGACAGGGGGCAATCAGCCCCAGCATTTT
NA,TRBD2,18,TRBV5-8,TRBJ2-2,CASSLTSGGASNTGELFF,TGTGCCAGCAGCTTGACTAGCGGGGGGGCGAGCAACACCGGGGAGCTGTTTTTT
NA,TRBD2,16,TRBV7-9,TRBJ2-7,CASSLQTPRGAYEQYF,TGTGCCAGCAGCCTTCAAACACCTCGGGGGGCCTACGAGCAGTACTTC
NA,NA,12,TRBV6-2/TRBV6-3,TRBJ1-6,CAGSLVGSPLHF,TGTGCCGGCAGTCTCGTGGGTTCACCCCTCCACTTT
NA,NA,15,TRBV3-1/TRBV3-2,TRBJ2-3,CASSLTGGRADTQYF,TGTGCCAGCAGCCTAACCGGGGGGCGGGCAGATACGCAGTATTTT
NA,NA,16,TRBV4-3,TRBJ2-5,CASSQGGEWYQETQYF,TGCGCCAGCAGCCAGGGAGGCGAGTGGTACCAAGAGACCCAGTACTTC
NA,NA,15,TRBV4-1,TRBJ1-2,CASSQEQSPPRGYTF,TGCGCCAGCAGCCAAGAGCAATCCCCGCCAAGGGGCTACACCTTC
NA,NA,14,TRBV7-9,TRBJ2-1,CASSLGGANNEQFF,TGTGCCAGCAGCTTAGGCGGGGCTAACAATGAGCAGTTCTTC
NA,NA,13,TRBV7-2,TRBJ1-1,CASSSDLRAEAFF,TGTGCCAGCAGTTCCGACCTGAGGGCTGAAGCTTTCTTT
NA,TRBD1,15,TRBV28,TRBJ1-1,CASSLPTGGGTEAFF,TGTGCCAGCAGTCTCCCGACAGGGGGCGGCACTGAAGCTTTCTTT
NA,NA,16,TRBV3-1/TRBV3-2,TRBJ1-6,CASSQDLSRYNSPLHF,TGTGCCAGCAGCCAAGATCTGTCGAGATATAATTCACCCCTCCACTTT
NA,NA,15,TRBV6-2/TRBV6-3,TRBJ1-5,CASSYDQGSNQPQHF,TGTGCCAGCAGTTATGATCAGGGAAGCAATCAGCCCCAGCATTTT
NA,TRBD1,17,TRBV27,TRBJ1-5,CASSAITGTGINEPQHF,TGTGCCAGCAGTGCGATCACCGGGACAGGGATTAATGAGCCCCAGCATTTT
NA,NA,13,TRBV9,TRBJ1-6,CASSVDRDSPLHF,TGTGCCAGCAGCGTAGACAGGGATTCACCCCTCCACTTT
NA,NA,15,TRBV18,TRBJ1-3,CASSPGHWGGNTIYF,TGTGCCAGCTCACCAGGACATTGGGGTGGAAACACCATATATTTT
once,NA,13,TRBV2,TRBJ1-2,CASTLTGSYGYTF,TGTGCCAGCACCCTGACAGGATCATATGGCTACACCTTC
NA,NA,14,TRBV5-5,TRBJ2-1,CASSFTSSYNEQFF,TGTGCCAGCAGCTTTACCAGCTCCTACAATGAGCAGTTCTTC
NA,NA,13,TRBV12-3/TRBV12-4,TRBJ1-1,CASLRDWNTEAFF,TGTGCCAGCCTGAGGGATTGGAACACTGAAGCTTTCTTT
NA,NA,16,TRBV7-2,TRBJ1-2,CASSLTGTQTNYGYTF,TGTGCCAGCAGCTTAACCGGGACACAGACTAACTATGGCTACACCTTC
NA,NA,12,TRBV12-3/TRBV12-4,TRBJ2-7,CASSFIGYEQYF,TGTGCCAGCAGTTTCATAGGTTACGAGCAGTACTTC
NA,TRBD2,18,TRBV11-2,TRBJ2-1,CASSSGTSGVSSYNEQFF,TGTGCCAGCAGCTCCGGGACTAGCGGAGTTAGCTCCTACAATGAGCAGTTCTTC
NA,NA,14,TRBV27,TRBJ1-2,CASSLSMAYQGYTF,TGTGCCAGCAGTTTATCGATGGCTTACCAAGGCTACACCTTC
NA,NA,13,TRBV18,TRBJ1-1,CASSPVRYTEAFF,TGTGCCAGCTCACCGGTCAGGTACACTGAAGCTTTCTTT
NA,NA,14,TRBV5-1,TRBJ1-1,CASRGRAGSTEAFF,TGCGCCAGCAGGGGGAGGGCAGGAAGTACTGAAGCTTTCTTT
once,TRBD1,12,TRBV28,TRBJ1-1,CASSNRGSEAFF,TGTGCCAGCTCGAACAGGGGCTCTGAAGCTTTCTTT
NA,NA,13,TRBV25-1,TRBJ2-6,CASSFPGANVLTF,TGTGCCAGCAGTTTCCCTGGGGCCAACGTCCTGACTTTC
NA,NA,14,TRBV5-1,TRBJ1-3,CASSHPGSGNTIYF,TGCGCCAGCAGCCACCCGGGCTCTGGAAACACCATATATTTT
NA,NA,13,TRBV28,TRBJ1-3,CASSLGGGNTIYF,TGTGCCAGCAGTTTAGGGGGAGGAAACACCATATATTTT
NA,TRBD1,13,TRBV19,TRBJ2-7,CASSPGTAYEQYF,TGTGCCAGTAGCCCCGGGACAGCCTACGAGCAGTACTTC
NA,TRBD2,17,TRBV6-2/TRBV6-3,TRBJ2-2,CASSYGTSGALTGELFF,TGTGCCAGCAGTTACGGGACTAGCGGGGCCCTCACCGGGGAGCTGTTTTTT
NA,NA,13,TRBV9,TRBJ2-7,CASSVDATYEQYF,TGTGCCAGCAGCGTAGACGCGACCTACGAGCAGTACTTC
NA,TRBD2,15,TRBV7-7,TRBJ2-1,CASSPTSGVHNEQFF,TGTGCCAGCAGCCCCACTAGCGGGGTTCACAATGAGCAGTTCTTC
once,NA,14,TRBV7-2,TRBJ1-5,CASSLRSGNQPQHF,TGTGCCAGCAGCTTAAGATCCGGCAATCAGCCCCAGCATTTT
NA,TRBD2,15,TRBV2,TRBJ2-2,CASSGTSLNTGELFF,TGTGCCAGCAGCGGGACTAGCTTGAACACCGGGGAGCTGTTTTTT
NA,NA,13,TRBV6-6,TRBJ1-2,CASSYSGGDSYTF,TGTGCCAGCAGTTACTCTGGGGGAGACTCCTACACCTTC
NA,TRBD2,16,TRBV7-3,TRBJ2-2,CASSRIGGTNTGELFF,TGTGCCAGCAGCCGGATCGGGGGGACGAACACCGGGGAGCTGTTTTTT